This T cell receptor (beta chain) was found in a study of cytomegalovirus exposure and HLA in healthy donors. PCR involved 60 Vbeta and 13 Jbeta primers. Data came from immunoSEQ multiplex PCR; TCRdb stores just in-frame clones and leaves some out. The table lists under 130,000 clones, less than 85% of them singletons, with around 8.2% in the top ten. On this clone itself: Its antigen is currently unknown.

The CDR3 covers 11 residues. Germline CDR1 reads GTSNPN; CDR2 reads SVGIG (reference sequence). Trimming stripped 5 bases from V and 6 bases from J, with 8 bases between. Study results and limitations: It was likely that a cluster of highly shared sequence variants was a sequencing artifact. Later analysis identified a missense DCLRE1C variant that was linked to TCR beta V- and J-gene trimming.

The clonotype was recovered from a man in his forties in good health and CMV-seropositive. Sample: PBMCs. The chain is built from TRBV30 and TRBJ2-1; D not certain. In DNA, the CDR3 is TGTGCCTGGGGCCGAGGCAATGAGCAGTTCTTC. Encoded protein: CAWGRGNEQFF.